Presented here are 30 T cell receptor beta chains from one specimen sequenced in a study of OX40 agonist ivuxolimab in advanced cancers. Libraries were prepared by immunoSEQ multiplex PCR; TCRdb keeps only in-frame clonotypes and omits some of them. The sample holds about 52,000 clones, over 70% seen once. Sequenced here: CD4+ or CD8+ T cells sorted from blood, sampled in a trial of the OX40 agonist ivuxolimab. Source of these receptors: an adult with an advanced solid tumor such as melanoma, head and neck, liver or kidney cancer.

V and J are TRBV4-3 and TRBJ1-4; a possible D gene is TRBD1 (6 bases). Germline values: CDR1 LGHNA, CDR2 YSLEER. V was trimmed by 2 bases and J by 2 bases, leaving 9 bases between them. This CDR3 spans 15 amino acids. CDR3 loop: CASSQTDRTNEKLFF. The CDR3 nucleotides are TGCGCCAGCAGCCAAACAGACAGGACTAATGAAAAACTGTTTTTT.

The gene calls are TRBV7-2 and TRBJ2-7, with TRBD2 matching over 13 bases. The CDR3 is made up of 16 amino acids. The germline V gene has CDR1 SGHTA and CDR2 FQGNSA. Trimming removed 2 bases from V and 4 bases from J; junction bases left unmatched: 5. CDR3 sequence reads: CASSLRTSGSSYEQYF. In DNA form, the CDR3 reads TGTGCCAGCAGCTTAAGGACTAGCGGGAGTTCTTACGAGCAGTACTTC.

The chain joins TRBV2 to TRBJ1-2; TRBD1 aligns across 9 bases. This CDR3 region has 14 residues. The germline V gene has CDR1 SNHLY and CDR2 FYNNEI. The V and J ends lost 3 bases and 3 bases, in that order; junction bases with no gene match: 2. The CDR3 sequence: CASSEDRGDYGYTF. CDR3 nucleotides: TGTGCCAGCAGTGAGGACAGGGGTGACTATGGCTACACCTTC. The variable domain in full, completed from reference TRBV2 and TRBJ1-2, reads EPEVTQTPSHQVTQMGQEVILRCVPISNHLYFYWYRQILGQKVEFLVSFYNNEISEKSEIFDDQFSVERPDGSNFTLKIRSTKLEDSAMYFCASSEDRGDYGYTFGSGTRLTVV.

The J gene is TRBJ2-5, the V gene TRBV28; TRBD2 is a possible D gene (5 bases). Germline values: CDR1 MDHEN, CDR2 SYDVKM. This CDR3 has 13 amino acids. V was pared by 3 bases and J by 3 bases, with 8 bases between. CDR3 protein: CASSFGVEETQYF. The CDR3 DNA reads as TGTGCCAGCAGTTTCGGGGTAGAAGAGACCCAGTACTTC.

The chain employs TRBV28 and TRBJ1-2, with a weak D call TRBD1 (6 bases). V was trimmed by 3 bases and J by 8 bases, leaving 10 bases between them. Germline V gene sequence: CDR1 MDHEN, CDR2 SYDVKM. CDR3 length equals 12 residues. The DNA of the CDR3 is TGTGCCAGCAGTTTTTTCGACAGGGGCTACACCTTC. Residues: CASSFFDRGYTF.

This clone has only one observation. This chain uses TRBV5-4 with TRBJ1-2; 9 positions match TRBD1. This CDR3 contains 14 residues. Germline CDR1 SGHNT, CDR2 YYREEE (reference sequence). The trim removed 5 bases at V and 3 bases at J, leaving 5 bases unmatched. The CDR3 DNA sequence: TGTGCCAGCAGTACGGGACAGGGAGACTATGGCTACACCTTC. Its protein is CASSTGQGDYGYTF.

This clone is a singleton in its sample. This chain joins TRBV28 and TRBJ2-7; possibly TRBD1 or TRBD2 for D (5 bases each). The CDR3 has 17 amino acids. Trimming removed 3 bases from V and 3 bases from J, with 21 bases in between. Germline V CDR1 and CDR2: MDHEN, SYDVKM. CDR3 residues: CASSFLFGASRYYEQYF. For the CDR3, the DNA is TGTGCCAGCAGTTTCTTGTTCGGGGCTAGCCGATACTACGAGCAGTACTTC.

The chain combines TRBV9 with TRBJ1-2; 7 bases align to TRBD1. The CDR3 contains 15 residues. The V gene end was trimmed by 3 bases and the J gene end by 1 base; junction bases not matched to a gene: 6. Per the germline V gene, CDR1 is SGDLS and CDR2 is YYNGEE. Written as DNA, the CDR3 is TGTGCCAGCAGCGCCTCGGGACAGTATAACTATGGCTACACCTTC. Protein: CASSASGQYNYGYTF.

V usage is TRBV7-2 and J usage is TRBJ2-7, with 7 bases fitting TRBD2. From germline, CDR1 is SGHTA and CDR2 FQGNSA. This CDR3 spans 14 amino acids. V lost 1 base, J lost 4 bases, and 4 bases stayed unmatched. CDR3 amino acids: CASSLGGGWYEQYF. In DNA, the CDR3 is TGTGCCAGCAGCTTAGGGGGGGGATGGTACGAGCAGTACTTC.

The CDR3 loop reads CASSEPGELFF. CDR3 in DNA: TGTGCCAGCAGCGAACCCGGGGAGCTGTTTTTT. The V call is TRBV9, the J call TRBJ2-2; no reliable D call. Germline-derived CDR1 and CDR2 are SGDLS and YYNGEE. Trimming shortened V by 3 bases and J by 6 bases, and 3 bases separated the two germline ends. The CDR3 contains 11 residues. The variable domain in full, with the rest retrieved from reference TRBV9 and TRBJ2-2, is DSGVTQTPKHLITATGQRVTLRCSPRSGDLSVYWYQQSLDQGLQFLIQYYNGEERAKGNILERFSAQQFPDLHSELNLSSLELGDSALYFCASSEPGELFFGEGSRLTVL.

The V gene is TRBV5-4, the J gene TRBJ2-3, with 10 nucleotides matching TRBD2. This CDR3 is built from 16 residues. The junction had 7 bases not matched to a gene; V was cut back by 0 bases and J by 6 bases. Germline V gene lookup returns CDR1 SGHNT and CDR2 YYREEE (reference sequence). The CDR3 loop is CASSLALAGVRDTQYF. CDR3 bases: TGTGCCAGCAGCTTGGCGCTAGCGGGGGTGAGGGATACGCAGTATTTT.

This sequence joins TRBV19 and TRBJ1-6; TRBD1 might be the D (5 bases). The CDR3 length is 13 residues. Between the trimmed V and J ends, which lost 3 bases and 10 bases, there was a span of 10 bases. Looked up from germline, CDR1 is LNHDA and CDR2 is SQIVND (reference sequence). DNA of the CDR3: TGTGCCAGTAGTATCCAGGGCAAATCACCCCTCCACTTT. This codes for CASSIQGKSPLHF.

The rearrangement joins TRBV30 to TRBJ2-1; 7 bases fit TRBD2. The germline V gene encodes CDR1 GTSNPN and CDR2 SVGIG (reference sequence). The CDR3 sequence is 15 residues long. The junction had 8 bases not matched to a gene; V was cut back by 1 base and J by 5 bases. CDR3 loop: CAWSAGSGWDNEQFF. Written as DNA, the CDR3 is TGTGCCTGGAGTGCAGGTAGCGGGTGGGACAATGAGCAGTTCTTC.

The chain recombines TRBV5-1 with TRBJ2-5; no reliable D call. V dropped 3 bases and J dropped 3 bases, with 15 bases sitting between them. This CDR3 comprises 15 residues. Germline V gene sequence: CDR1 SGHRS, CDR2 YFSETQ. CDR3 sequence reads: CASSSLPPREETQYF. CDR3 nucleotide sequence: TGCGCCAGCAGCTCCCTCCCCCCCAGAGAAGAGACCCAGTACTTC. The complete variable domain, with remaining parts taken from reference TRBV5-1 and TRBJ2-5, reads KAGVTQTPRYLIKTRGQQVTLSCSPISGHRSVSWYQQTPGQGLQFLFEYFSETQRNKGNFPGRFSGRQFSNSRSEMNVSTLELGDSALYLCASSSLPPREETQYFGPGTRLLVL.

The chain employs TRBV30 and TRBJ1-3, with D uncertain. The CDR3 sequence is 16 residues long. Between the trimmed V and J ends, which lost 2 bases and 0 bases, there was a span of 14 bases. Germline loops: CDR1 GTSNPN, CDR2 SVGIG (reference sequence). The CDR3 is CAWSRGPGLSGNTIYF. CDR3 nucleotides: TGTGCCTGGAGTCGAGGGCCAGGACTCTCTGGAAACACCATATATTTT.

The chain couples TRBV27 to TRBJ2-5; 8 nucleotides match TRBD2. The CDR3 runs 16 residues. The V segment lost 0 bases and the J segment 5 bases; nucleotides outside the gene matches: 8. The V gene's germline CDR1 is MNHEY and CDR2 SMNVEV (reference sequence). In DNA, the CDR3 is TGTGCCAGCAGTTTATCCCCCGCGGGGGGCGGGGAGACCCAGTACTTC. This codes for CASSLSPAGGGETQYF.

The rearrangement links TRBV4-3 to TRBJ2-3, with TRBD2 matching over 8 bases. This CDR3 is built from 16 residues. V lost 4 bases and J lost 6; bases outside the gene matches: 12. Germline lookup yields CDR1 LGHNA and CDR2 YSLEER. The CDR3 DNA sequence: TGCGCCAGCAGCCCCCGCCCGGGACTAGTCAATGATACGCAGTATTTT. It codes for CASSPRPGLVNDTQYF.

CDR3 sequence (DNA): TGTGCCTGGAGTGTACGAGGTCAGCGGGAAAAACTGTTTTTT. Amino acid sequence: CAWSVRGQREKLFF. This chain connects TRBV30 to TRBJ1-4; no firm D call. Germline V gives CDR1 GTSNPN, CDR2 SVGIG (reference sequence). There are 14 residues in the CDR3. V was trimmed by 0 bases and J by 8 bases, leaving 13 bases between them.

This chain links TRBV6-5 with TRBJ2-7; D is possibly TRBD1 (6 bases). Germline V CDR1 and CDR2: MNHEY, SVGAGI. The CDR3 has 14 residues. V gave up 2 bases and J gave up 2 bases, with 10 bases separating them. In DNA, the CDR3 is TGTGCCAGCAGTTACGGGACAACCCCCTACGAGCAGTACTTC. Translation gives CASSYGTTPYEQYF.

V gene TRBV28 combines with J gene TRBJ1-5, with D possibly TRBD1 on 5 matching bases. The V end lost 6 bases, the J end lost 7 bases, and 28 bases lay between the germline ends. Germline loops: CDR1 MDHEN, CDR2 SYDVKM. The CDR3 totals 18 residues. CDR3 residues: CASSLSGVRSGTPQPQHF. CDR3 nucleotides: TGTGCCAGCAGCCTTTCGGGGGTAAGGTCGGGAACGCCCCAGCCCCAGCATTTT.

The J gene is TRBJ2-1, the V gene TRBV5-4; 14 nucleotides align to TRBD2. CDR1 and CDR2 (germline): SGHNT, YYREEE (reference sequence). CDR3 length equals 14 residues. V shed 7 bases, J shed 6 bases, and the junction held 3 bases outside the gene matches. CDR3 in DNA: TGTGCCAGCGGAGGACTAGCGGGAGGCAATGAGCAGTTCTTC. Translated: CASGGLAGGNEQFF.

J is TRBJ1-6 and V is TRBV27; D uncertain. Germline values: CDR1 MNHEY, CDR2 SMNVEV (reference sequence). The CDR3 is made up of 14 amino acids. Trimming took off 5 bases at V and 4 bases at J, with 9 bases between the two ends. The CDR3 is CASSLGPYNSPLHF. Written as DNA, the CDR3 is TGTGCCAGCAGTCTGGGCCCATATAATTCACCCCTCCACTTT.

In this sample, this clone turned up once. The J gene is TRBJ1-1, the V gene TRBV27; TRBD1 might be the D (5 bases). The CDR3 length is 14 residues. Germline assignment: CDR1 MNHEY and CDR2 SMNVEV (reference sequence). Deletions cut 3 bases from V and 4 bases from J, with 12 bases between. The CDR3 loop is CASSFNPGGTEAFF. The DNA for the CDR3 is TGTGCCAGCAGTTTCAACCCCGGGGGCACTGAAGCTTTCTTT.

In its sample, this clone was seen a few times. The chain combines TRBV5-1 with TRBJ2-2, with a possible D match to TRBD2 (5 bases). Germline V gives CDR1 SGHRS, CDR2 YFSETQ. V shed 2 bases and J shed 4 bases, with 9 bases lying between them. CDR3 length equals 14 residues. The CDR3 region has the DNA TGCGCCAGCAGCTTCGGGGATACCACCGGGGAGCTGTTTTTT. This gives the protein CASSFGDTTGELFF.

This chain connects TRBV27 to TRBJ2-5; either TRBD1 or TRBD2 may fit D (5 bases each). V was pared by 4 bases and J by 0 bases, with 15 bases between. Germline V gene sequence: CDR1 MNHEY, CDR2 SMNVEV (reference sequence). This CDR3 region has 16 residues. CDR3 loop: CASSSEGLRYQETQYF. In DNA, the CDR3 is TGTGCCAGCAGTTCAGAGGGGTTGAGGTACCAAGAGACCCAGTACTTC.

The CDR3 region has the DNA TGTGCCAGCAGCCCGAGGTCGTCGGGGGCCTACAATGAGCAGTTCTTC. It encodes CASSPRSSGAYNEQFF. The genes are TRBV9 and TRBJ2-1; D may be TRBD2 (6 bases). Germline lookup yields CDR1 SGDLS and CDR2 YYNGEE. Trimming shortened V by 4 bases and J by 2 bases, and 16 bases separated the two germline ends. There are 16 residues in the CDR3.

The rearrangement uses TRBV21-1 and TRBJ2-7; the table's D call, TRBD1, has no DNA check behind it. TRBV21-1 is a pseudogene. This CDR3 has 14 residues. The CDR3 spells CASSNTGGPYEQYV. For the CDR3, the DNA is TGTGCCAGCAGCAACACAGGGGGTCCCTACGAGCAGTACGTC.

V usage is TRBV14 and J usage is TRBJ2-3, with D hard to call. Between the trimmed V and J ends, which lost 4 bases and 0 bases, there was a span of 17 bases. The CDR3 spans 17 residues. Per the germline V gene, CDR1 is SGHDN and CDR2 is FVKESK. CDR3 loop: CASSPTIRASSTDTQYF. The CDR3 nucleotides read TGTGCCAGCAGCCCGACCATTAGAGCCTCTAGCACAGATACGCAGTATTTT.

Comment on this clone: One junction end does not reproduce the germline sequence, and a read error may be involved. The rearrangement joins TRBV7-2 to TRBJ1-5; 9 bases fit TRBD1. Germline V gene sequence: CDR1 SGHTA, CDR2 FQGNSA. The CDR3 consists of 16 residues. CDR3 nucleotides: TGCGCCAGCAGCCAAGATGGGTACAGGGGGCTTCAGCCCCAGCATTTT. Amino acid sequence: CASSQDGYRGLQPQHF. The full variable domain, with the rest looked up from reference TRBV7-2 and TRBJ1-5, is GAGVSQSPSNKVTEKGKDVELRCDPISGHTALYWYRQSLGQGLEFLIYFQGNSAPDKSGLPSDRFSAERTGGSVSTLTIQRTQQEDSAVYLCASSQDGYRGLQPQHFGDGTRLSIL.

V and J are TRBV6-5 and TRBJ1-2, with 10 bases identical to TRBD1. V dropped 6 bases and J dropped 7; count of bases not matched to a gene: 11. CDR1 MNHEY and CDR2 SVGAGI come from the germline V gene. The CDR3 contains 15 residues. CDR3 in DNA: TGTGCCAGCAGGCGACCAGACAGGGGGCGCGGTGGCTACACCTTC. Translating gives CASRRPDRGRGGYTF.